Each of the 12 T cell receptor beta chains below was sequenced from the same sample in a study of OX40 agonist ivuxolimab in advanced cancers. This table comes from immunoSEQ multiplex PCR, and its TCRdb copy is limited to in-frame clones, with some not included. The sample yields about 12,000 clones, about 75% seen once. The sequences come from CD4+ or CD8+ T cells sorted from blood, collected in a trial of the OX40 agonist ivuxolimab. These receptors were collected from an adult with an advanced solid tumor such as melanoma, head and neck, liver or kidney cancer.

The J gene is TRBJ2-7, the V gene TRBV27, with TRBD2 matching 12 bases. V was clipped by 6 bases and J by 5 bases; unmatched bases: 5. Per the germline V gene, CDR1 is MNHEY and CDR2 is SMNVEV (reference sequence). This CDR3 comprises 14 residues. CDR3 sequence (DNA): TGTGCCAGCAGGACTAGCGGGAGTAGAAACGAGCAGTACTTC. Translated: CASRTSGSRNEQYF.

The chain employs TRBV28 and TRBJ2-4; TRBD1 is a possible D gene (9 bases). Deletions cut 6 bases from V and 1 base from J, with 19 bases between. The germline V gene has CDR1 MDHEN and CDR2 SYDVKM. The CDR3 extends over 17 amino acids. The CDR3 region has the DNA TGTGCCAGCAGCTACAGGGGGCGGGGGGTCGCCAAAAACATTCAGTACTTC. The encoded protein is CASSYRGRGVAKNIQYF.

This clone was observed a handful of times. The V gene is TRBV4-1, the J gene TRBJ2-1, with 13 bases fitting TRBD2. V lost 3 bases, J lost 9 bases, and 5 bases stayed unmatched. Germline V lookup: CDR1 MGHRA, CDR2 YSYEKL. The CDR3 runs 15 residues. In nucleotides, the CDR3 is TGCGCCAGCAGCCAGGGGACTAGCGGGAATTTTGAGCAGTTCTTC. It specifies CASSQGTSGNFEQFF.

This chain joins TRBV19 and TRBJ1-5, with no clear D. Trimming stripped 2 bases from V and 5 bases from J, with 10 bases between. The CDR3 loop spans 14 amino acids. Germline CDR1 reads LNHDA; CDR2 reads SQIVND (reference sequence). CDR3 sequence: CASSISRSDQPQHF. In DNA, the CDR3 is TGTGCCAGTAGTATATCTAGGTCGGATCAGCCCCAGCATTTT. Supplemented by reference TRBV19 and TRBJ1-5, the full variable domain reads DGGITQSPKYLFRKEGQNVTLSCEQNLNHDAMYWYRQDPGQGLRLIYYSQIVNDFQKGDIAEGYSVSREKKESFPLTVTSAQKNPTAFYLCASSISRSDQPQHFGDGTRLSIL.

The V call is TRBV9, the J call TRBJ1-3; 10 nucleotides agree with TRBD1. Unmatched junction bases numbered 4, after V lost 3 bases and J lost 4 bases. CDR1 is SGDLS, CDR2 YYNGEE, per germline. The CDR3 extends over 15 amino acids. CDR3 in amino acids: CASSGDRGQGNTIYF. CDR3 bases: TGTGCCAGCAGCGGGGACAGGGGTCAAGGAAACACCATATATTTT.

By share, this clone counts as medium-sized. The chain employs TRBV28 and TRBJ2-7; D is tentatively TRBD1 or TRBD2 (6 bases each). The length of the CDR3 is 16 residues. Trimming removed 2 bases from V and 5 bases from J, with 19 bases in between. Germline loops: CDR1 MDHEN, CDR2 SYDVKM. CDR3 sequence reads: CASSLEWGAGSNEQYF. The CDR3 nucleotides read TGTGCCAGCAGTTTAGAGTGGGGGGCAGGGTCGAACGAGCAGTACTTC.

The chain joins TRBV11-2 to TRBJ1-2, with D possibly TRBD1 on 5 matching bases. The V end was cut by 1 base, the J end by 7 bases, with 7 bases between. Germline CDR1 reads SGHAT; CDR2 reads FQNNGV. There are 12 residues in the CDR3. CDR3 nucleotides: TGTGCCAGCAGCTTAGGGGGGAGTGGCTACACCTTC. Its protein is CASSLGGSGYTF. The entire variable domain, with the rest obtained from reference TRBV11-2 and TRBJ1-2, is as follows: EAGVAQSPRYKIIEKRQSVAFWCNPISGHATLYWYQQILGQGPKLLIQFQNNGVVDDSQLPKDRFSAERLKGVDSTLKIQPAKLEDSAVYLCASSLGGSGYTFGSGTRLTVV.

The chain couples TRBV7-9 to TRBJ1-1, with D possibly being TRBD1 (6 bases). Germline V gene data show CDR1 as SEHNR and CDR2 as FQNEAQ (reference sequence). The V and J ends lost 6 bases and 4 bases respectively, with 9 bases between them. The CDR3 loop spans 12 amino acids. The CDR3 region is CASRGAGTEAFF. In DNA form, the CDR3 reads TGTGCCAGCAGGGGGGCAGGCACTGAAGCTTTCTTT.

This chain connects TRBV6-5 to TRBJ2-1; the match to TRBD2 covers 10 bases. Germline trimming cut 4 bases from V and 7 bases from J; bases unmatched to any gene: 7. Per the germline V gene, CDR1 is MNHEY and CDR2 is SVGAGI. This CDR3 contains 15 residues. The CDR3 protein is CASSSLAGAFNEQFF. The CDR3 DNA reads as TGTGCCAGCAGTTCGCTAGCGGGAGCCTTTAATGAGCAGTTCTTC.

The genes are TRBV13 and TRBJ2-7; 10 nucleotides align to TRBD1. Trimming cost V 8 bases and J 3 bases; bases outside gene matches: 7. Germline V gene data show CDR1 as PRHDT and CDR2 as FYEKMQ (reference sequence). This CDR3 has 14 amino acids. The CDR3 DNA sequence: TGTGCCAGCTCTCGACAGGGGGCGTACTACGAGCAGTACTTC. It translates to CASSRQGAYYEQYF.

CDR3 sequence (DNA): TGTGCCAGCAGTTCCATGGACAGCACTGAAGCTTTCTTT. Translated, it gives CASSSMDSTEAFF. The chain recombines TRBV28 with TRBJ1-1, with D possibly matching TRBD1 (6 bases). This CDR3 contains 13 residues. The germline V gene encodes CDR1 MDHEN and CDR2 SYDVKM. Trimming removed 4 bases at V and 4 bases at J, with 10 bases between.

This rearrangement joins TRBV7-9 to TRBJ2-1, with TRBD1 matching 7 bases. This CDR3 has 14 amino acids. The germline V gene has CDR1 SEHNR and CDR2 FQNEAQ (reference sequence). The V and J ends lost 11 bases and 2 bases, in that order; junction bases with no gene match: 9. CDR3 in DNA: TGTGCCGGAAAAAACAGGGGACCCTACAATGAGCAGTTCTTC. Amino acid sequence: CAGKNRGPYNEQFF.